These 16 T cell receptor beta chains originate from one sample sequenced in a study of PD-L1 blockade in urothelial cancer. Only in-frame clones appear in the TCRdb table, and some are missing; sequencing was by immunoSEQ multiplex PCR. The sample has 70,000 or so clones, around 90% seen once. The source material was PBMCs, sampled around atezolizumab (anti-PD-L1) treatment. The receptors derive from a man in his 60s with urothelial cancer.

Only a few counts were recorded for this clone. The chain employs TRBV5-1 and TRBJ2-1; 13 nucleotides match TRBD2. Germline assignment: CDR1 SGHRS and CDR2 YFSETQ. Trimming took 4 bases from V and 6 from J; bases not matched to a gene: 7. CDR3 length: 16 residues. The CDR3 is CASSPRLAGGFNEQFF. The CDR3 bases are TGCGCCAGCAGCCCGCGACTAGCGGGAGGCTTCAATGAGCAGTTCTTC. The variable domain in full, with the rest retrieved from reference TRBV5-1 and TRBJ2-1, is KAGVTQTPRYLIKTRGQQVTLSCSPISGHRSVSWYQQTPGQGLQFLFEYFSETQRNKGNFPGRFSGRQFSNSRSEMNVSTLELGDSALYLCASSPRLAGGFNEQFFGPGTRLTVL.

This chain links TRBV2 with TRBJ1-2; 10 bases line up with TRBD1. The germline V gene encodes CDR1 SNHLY and CDR2 FYNNEI. V lost 10 bases to trimming and J lost 3 bases; unmatched junction nucleotides: 5. The CDR3 is 13 amino acids. The CDR3 sequence is CATGTGADYGYTF. CDR3 nucleotide sequence: TGTGCCACCGGGACAGGGGCAGACTATGGCTACACCTTC.

V usage is TRBV28 and J usage is TRBJ2-5; D possibly corresponds to TRBD1 (7 bases). Trimming pared 5 bases from V and 5 bases from J, leaving 18 bases between. This CDR3 contains 15 residues. CDR1 MDHEN and CDR2 SYDVKM come from the germline V gene. The CDR3 protein is CASSPHGGGEETQYF. CDR3 DNA sequence: TGTGCCAGCAGTCCGCACGGAGGGGGCGAGGAGACCCAGTACTTC.

This chain links TRBV2 with TRBJ1-5; 8 bases map to TRBD1. Germline loops: CDR1 SNHLY, CDR2 FYNNEI. This CDR3 has 16 amino acids. The V gene end was trimmed by 8 bases and the J gene end by 6 bases; junction bases not matched to a gene: 15. CDR3: CASRGQGRFGGQPQHF. CDR3 nucleotide sequence: TGTGCCAGCCGAGGACAGGGTAGATTTGGCGGTCAGCCCCAGCATTTT.

As DNA, the CDR3 is TGTGCCAGCAGTTGGGCAGGGGCTGGTAACTATGGCTACACCTTC. Its translation is CASSWAGAGNYGYTF. This chain links TRBV27 with TRBJ1-2, with D tentatively TRBD1 (6 bases). This CDR3 has 15 residues. The ends were cut back, 4 bases at V and 1 base at J, with 13 bases in the middle. Germline V gene sequence: CDR1 MNHEY, CDR2 SMNVEV (reference sequence).

The chain joins TRBV30 to TRBJ1-2; 8 positions agree with TRBD1. CDR1 is GTSNPN and CDR2 is SVGIG in the germline V gene (reference sequence). Trimming at V came to 4 bases and at J to 7 bases, leaving 8 bases not matched to a gene. The CDR3 sequence is 13 residues long. CDR3 DNA: TGTGCCTGGAACAGCCAGGGGGCGGGTGGCTACACCTTC. Translating gives CAWNSQGAGGYTF.

This clone came up once. The V and J genes are TRBV11-3 and TRBJ2-1; 8 bases map to TRBD2. V gave up 9 bases and J gave up 0 bases; unmatched junction bases: 10. The germline V gene encodes CDR1 SGHNT and CDR2 YENEEA. CDR3 size: 16 residues. For the CDR3, the DNA is TGTGCCAGTGCGGGGGGAGACGTAAGCTCCTACAATGAGCAGTTCTTC. It translates to CASAGGDVSSYNEQFF. The full variable domain, its missing parts supplied by reference TRBV11-3 and TRBJ2-1, is EAGVVQSPRYKIIEKKQPVAFWCNPISGHNTLYWYLQNLGQGPELLIRYENEEAVDDSQLPKDRFSAERLKGVDSTLKIQPAELGDSAVYLCASAGGDVSSYNEQFFGPGTRLTVL.

This chain joins TRBV4-2 and TRBJ2-5; TRBD2 matches 8 bases. Per germline, CDR1 LGHNA and CDR2 YNFKEQ. The CDR3 extends over 16 amino acids. The trim removed 1 base at V and 2 bases at J, leaving 6 bases unmatched. The CDR3: CASSQGRGGTQETQYF. The CDR3 DNA is TGTGCCAGCAGCCAAGGCCGCGGGGGGACTCAAGAGACCCAGTACTTC.

CDR3 coding DNA: TGTGCCAGCACCTCACCGGGACAGGGGTACGAGCAGTACTTC. Protein product: CASTSPGQGYEQYF. V and J are TRBV28 and TRBJ2-7; TRBD1 aligns across 10 bases. J gave up 4 bases and V 7 bases, and 7 bases lay outside the gene matches. Per the germline V gene, CDR1 is MDHEN and CDR2 is SYDVKM. The CDR3 totals 14 residues.

The chain couples TRBV10-3 to TRBJ2-7; 8 nucleotides align to TRBD1. Germline V gene data show CDR1 as ENHRY and CDR2 as SYGVKD. The CDR3 loop spans 15 amino acids. V lost 8 bases and J lost 3; bases outside the gene matches: 12. The CDR3 loop reads CAIQPSGTGLYEQYF. CDR3 bases: TGTGCCATCCAACCTTCCGGGACAGGACTCTACGAGCAGTACTTC.

The gene calls are TRBV6-5 and TRBJ1-3; the D is unclear. Germline V gene lookup returns CDR1 MNHEY and CDR2 SVGAGI. This CDR3 comprises 14 residues. V was clipped by 6 bases and J by 0 bases, with 9 bases between them. CDR3 nucleotide sequence: TGTGCCAGCAGGGAGGGCAACTCTGGAAACACCATATATTTT. Protein product: CASREGNSGNTIYF.

This chain connects TRBV5-4 to TRBJ1-1, with 8 bases matching TRBD1. Germline assignment: CDR1 SGHNT and CDR2 YYREEE (reference sequence). This CDR3 is built from 15 residues. Trimming at V came to 2 bases and at J to 3 bases, leaving 6 bases not matched to a gene. DNA of the CDR3: TGTGCCAGCAGCTTTGGGGGACAGGACGACACTGAAGCTTTCTTT. It translates to CASSFGGQDDTEAFF.

This chain connects TRBV6-4 to TRBJ1-5, with 7 bases identical to TRBD1. The CDR3 runs 18 residues. V shed 0 bases, J shed 4 bases, and the junction held 12 bases outside the gene matches. Germline V gene data show CDR1 as MRHNA and CDR2 as SNTAGT. As DNA, the CDR3 is TGTGCCAGCAGTGACTCGAGGGCACCTACAGGGGATAATCAGCCCCAGCATTTT. Its protein product is CASSDSRAPTGDNQPQHF.

V gene TRBV6-1 combines with J gene TRBJ1-1, with D perhaps TRBD1 (6 bases). V was cut by 4 bases and J by 2 bases, with 8 bases left in between. This CDR3 comprises 13 residues. Germline V gene data show CDR1 as MNHNS and CDR2 as SASEGT. In nucleotides, the CDR3 is TGTGCCAGCAGTGGAGGGGGAAACACTGAAGCTTTCTTT. It encodes CASSGGGNTEAFF.

The J gene is TRBJ1-4, the V gene TRBV25-1; 8 nucleotides line up with TRBD1. CDR1 and CDR2 (germline): MGHDK, SYGVNS. The CDR3 sequence is 16 residues long. The ends lost 3 bases at V and 8 bases at J; junction bases unmatched: 11. Here the CDR3 reads CASSDPGQGPWEKLFF. The CDR3, as DNA: TGTGCCAGCAGTGACCCCGGACAGGGCCCGTGGGAAAAACTGTTTTTT. The full variable domain, its missing parts supplied by reference TRBV25-1 and TRBJ1-4, is EADIYQTPRYLVIGTGKKITLECSQTMGHDKMYWYQQDPGMELHLIHYSYGVNSTEKGDLSSESTVSRIRTEHFPLTLESARPSHTSQYLCASSDPGQGPWEKLFFGSGTQLSVL.

This clone was observed a handful of times. The V gene is TRBV11-3, the J gene TRBJ1-1; 7 bases map to TRBD1. The CDR3 is 13 residues long. V lost 1 base, J lost 9 bases, and 5 bases stayed unmatched. Germline CDR1 and CDR2: SGHNT and YENEEA. The CDR3 bases are TGTGCCAGCAGCTTAGGCGGGACAGCCAAAGCTTTCTTT. Translating gives CASSLGGTAKAFF.